The next 28 T cell receptor beta chains were all read from a single sample in a study of T cells after yellow fever vaccination. TCRdb called the 5' RACE reads again in MiXCR, with one record for every CDR3 protein. Of a few hundred thousand distinct CDR3 sequences detected, roughly 3.5% appear once; the ten largest clones hold 23%. The source material was PBMCs, sampled on the day of the yellow fever booster vaccination. Source of these receptors: a man younger than 35 who received the YFV17D yellow fever vaccine.

V and J are TRBV20-1 and TRBJ1-2, with D unclear. Germline V CDR1 and CDR2: DFQATT, SNEGSKA (reference sequence). Trimming removed 2 bases from V and 6 bases from J, with 19 bases in between. The CDR3 has 15 residues. CDR3 nucleotides: TGCAGTGCTAGAAGGTCACCGGCAGTAGAGAATGGCTACACCTTC. Amino acid sequence: CSARRSPAVENGYTF.

J is TRBJ1-2 and V is TRBV18; D call uncertain. Germline V CDR1 and CDR2: KGHSH, LQKENI. The germline V and J ends were trimmed by 3 bases and 8 bases, with 10 bases remaining between them. The CDR3 spans 12 residues. The CDR3 region is CASSPPSAGYTF. In nucleotides, the CDR3 is TGTGCCAGCTCACCCCCTTCAGCGGGCTACACCTTC.

This clonotype was counted ten times or more. This sequence joins TRBV10-3 and TRBJ2-3, with D possibly TRBD2 on 5 matching bases. CDR3 length: 14 amino acids. Germline V CDR1 and CDR2: ENHRY, SYGVKD. Trimming cost V 9 bases and J 6 bases, with 19 bases left between them. In DNA, the CDR3 is TGTGCCATGCAAAAAGGTCCGGGGTCGGATACGCAGTATTTT. Its protein is CAMQKGPGSDTQYF.

This clonotype occurred a few times. This sequence joins TRBV29-1 and TRBJ2-6, with 9 bases aligning to TRBD1. This CDR3 has 18 residues. Germline trimming cut 4 bases from V and 1 base from J; bases unmatched to any gene: 11. Germline V lookup: CDR1 SQVTM, CDR2 ANQGSEA. CDR3 nucleotide sequence: TGCAGCGTTGGGGACAGGGATCAGGCACCTTCTGGGGCCAACGTCCTGACTTTC. It is translated as CSVGDRDQAPSGANVLTF.

Worth noting for this clonotype: Since a much larger clone is just one base distant, this may be a read error. CDR3 residues: CSARGTGVGDYNEQFF. The CDR3 coding sequence is TGCAGTGCTCGAGGGACAGGGGTTGGGGACTACAATGAGCAGTTCTTC. The V call is TRBV20-1, the J call TRBJ2-1; 10 positions agree with TRBD1. The CDR3 consists of 16 residues. CDR1 DFQATT and CDR2 SNEGSKA come from the germline V gene (reference sequence). Trimming cost V 5 bases and J 3 bases; bases outside gene matches: 10.

This clonotype was observed many times. The chain has TRBV7-9 and TRBJ2-1; D may match TRBD1 or TRBD2 (6 bases each). CDR1 and CDR2 (germline): SEHNR, FQNEAQ (reference sequence). V was clipped by 6 bases and J by 6 bases, with 12 bases between them. The CDR3 is 13 amino acids. The CDR3: CASRTEGGNEQFF. In DNA form, the CDR3 reads TGTGCCAGCAGAACGGAGGGGGGCAATGAGCAGTTCTTC.

This clonotype was detected a few times. The genes are TRBV19 and TRBJ1-6; D is undetermined. Germline V gene lookup returns CDR1 LNHDA and CDR2 SQIVND (reference sequence). The CDR3 spans 12 residues. V lost 9 bases and J lost 11, with 14 bases in between. CDR3 in DNA: TGTGCCAGCGGTCCCGGGTCGCCACCCCTCCACTTT. Its translation is CASGPGSPPLHF.

The V call is TRBV7-2, the J call TRBJ2-7; TRBD1 is a possible D gene (6 bases). The CDR3 is made up of 13 amino acids. Germline CDR1 reads SGHTA; CDR2 reads FQGNSA. Trimming pared 4 bases from V and 5 bases from J, leaving 12 bases between. The CDR3 DNA is TGTGCCAGCAGCTCCCGGTCAGGGGACGAGCAGTACTTC. Encoded protein: CASSSRSGDEQYF. Full variable domain (outside the CDR3, taken from reference TRBV7-2 and TRBJ2-7): GAGVSQSPSNKVTEKGKDVELRCDPISGHTALYWYRQSLGQGLEFLIYFQGNSAPDKSGLPSDRFSAERTGGSVSTLTIQRTQQEDSAVYLCASSSRSGDEQYFGPGTRLTVT.

The chain carries TRBV2 and TRBJ2-2; D is ambiguous. V lost 4 bases and J lost 2, with 5 bases in between. The germline CDR1 and CDR2 sequences are SNHLY and FYNNEI. CDR3 length: 13 residues. The CDR3: CASSGLNTGELFF. DNA of the CDR3: TGTGCCAGCAGTGGACTTAACACCGGGGAGCTGTTTTTT. Full variable domain (rest looked up from reference TRBV2 and TRBJ2-2): EPEVTQTPSHQVTQMGQEVILRCVPISNHLYFYWYRQILGQKVEFLVSFYNNEISEKSEIFDDQFSVERPDGSNFTLKIRSTKLEDSAMYFCASSGLNTGELFFGEGSRLTVL.

There are a few counts of this clonotype. The V and J genes are TRBV11-2 and TRBJ2-7, with D unresolved. V dropped 2 bases and J dropped 1 base, with 9 bases sitting between them. The length of the CDR3 is 14 residues. Germline lookup yields CDR1 SGHAT and CDR2 FQNNGV. CDR3: CASSLRLGSYEQYF. The CDR3 DNA sequence: TGTGCCAGCAGCTTAAGGTTGGGATCCTACGAGCAGTACTTC.

This clonotype was seen a few times. The rearrangement joins TRBV13 to TRBJ1-1, with a weak D call TRBD1 (5 bases). Germline V gives CDR1 PRHDT, CDR2 FYEKMQ (reference sequence). With 0 bases removed from V and 0 bases from J, the gap between germline ends came to 11 bases. The CDR3 extends over 16 amino acids. The CDR3 region is CASSLGLRQLNTEAFF. CDR3 nucleotides: TGTGCCAGCAGCTTAGGCCTGAGACAGTTGAACACTGAAGCTTTCTTT.

This clonotype was counted a few times. This chain joins TRBV5-1 and TRBJ2-3, with 7 positions matching TRBD1. The V segment lost 0 bases and the J segment 2 bases; nucleotides outside the gene matches: 6. The CDR3 is made up of 16 amino acids. Germline loops: CDR1 SGHRS, CDR2 YFSETQ. CDR3 DNA: TGCGCCAGCAGCTTGGAAGGACAGGCATACACAGATACGCAGTATTTT. This sequence encodes CASSLEGQAYTDTQYF.

This clonotype was seen at least ten times. The J gene is TRBJ2-2, the V gene TRBV20-1; a weak D match, TRBD2 (7 bases). Germline loops: CDR1 DFQATT, CDR2 SNEGSKA (reference sequence). The ends were cut back, 0 bases at V and 0 bases at J, with 14 bases in the middle. CDR3 length: 17 amino acids. The CDR3 sequence is CSARDPSGDTNTGELFF. CDR3 sequence (DNA): TGCAGTGCTAGAGATCCCAGCGGGGACACGAACACCGGGGAGCTGTTTTTT.

The table lists this clonotype with many counts. The chain has TRBV5-8 and TRBJ1-5; no reliable D call. Germline V lookup: CDR1 SGHTS, CDR2 YDEGEE. The CDR3 loop spans 16 amino acids. Trimming took 0 bases from V and 4 from J, leaving 14 bases between them. In nucleotides, the CDR3 is TGTGCCAGCAGCTTGGCTCACGGAGGTAGTAATCAGCCCCAGCATTTT. Its protein is CASSLAHGGSNQPQHF.

This clonotype was seen only a few times. V gene TRBV7-2 combines with J gene TRBJ1-2, with D uncertain. CDR1 SGHTA and CDR2 FQGNSA come from the germline V gene. V was shortened by 5 bases and J by 8 bases, with 15 bases between the two germline ends. The CDR3 is 13 amino acids. The CDR3 protein is CASSPPPIGGYTF. Written as DNA, the CDR3 is TGTGCCAGCAGCCCCCCCCCCATAGGAGGCTACACCTTC.

This clonotype was seen only a few times. The genes are TRBV20-1 and TRBJ1-3; the match to TRBD1 covers 7 bases. This CDR3 has 13 residues. Germline V CDR1 and CDR2: DFQATT, SNEGSKA (reference sequence). V shed 5 bases and J 2 bases; nucleotides not matched to a gene: 3. CDR3 nucleotide sequence: TGCAGTGCTCCCGGGACAGCTGGAAACACCATATATTTT. Translated: CSAPGTAGNTIYF.

This clonotype was seen a few times. This chain joins TRBV5-8 and TRBJ1-1; D is possibly TRBD1 (5 bases). Germline CDR1 reads SGHTS; CDR2 reads YDEGEE. The germline V and J ends were trimmed by 7 bases and 1 base, with 14 bases remaining between them. The CDR3 totals 14 residues. This CDR3 reads CASRDEGTNTEAFF. For the CDR3, the DNA is TGTGCCAGCCGGGACGAGGGGACGAACACTGAAGCTTTCTTT.

The chain is built from TRBV5-4 and TRBJ2-2, with 8 bases lining up with TRBD2. V lost 5 bases and J lost 4; bases outside the gene matches: 10. The CDR3 consists of 16 residues. Germline CDR1 reads SGHNT; CDR2 reads YYREEE (reference sequence). CDR3 in amino acids: CASRAGTGGPTGELFF. CDR3 sequence (DNA): TGTGCCAGCAGGGCCGGGACGGGGGGGCCCACCGGGGAGCTGTTTTTT.

This clonotype has ten or more counts. V gene TRBV5-1 combines with J gene TRBJ1-1, with TRBD1 identical over 9 bases. The ends lost 3 bases at V and 0 bases at J; junction bases unmatched: 3. Germline-derived CDR1 and CDR2 are SGHRS and YFSETQ. The CDR3 runs 15 residues. In DNA, the CDR3 is TGCGCCAGCAGCTCGGGACAGGGTATGAACACTGAAGCTTTCTTT. It yields the protein CASSSGQGMNTEAFF.

The gene calls are TRBV7-2 and TRBJ2-5, with TRBD2 as a possible D gene (7 bases). Germline CDR1 SGHTA, CDR2 FQGNSA. This CDR3 comprises 14 residues. V lost 7 bases, J lost 3 bases, and 15 bases lay in between. CDR3: CASTRGGREETQYF. The DNA of the CDR3 is TGTGCCAGCACTAGGGGGGGCAGAGAAGAGACCCAGTACTTC.

This clonotype came up many times. The rearrangement joins TRBV4-2 to TRBJ1-1; possible D gene TRBD1, 6 bases. Germline assignment: CDR1 LGHNA and CDR2 YNFKEQ. The CDR3 sequence is 16 residues long. The V gene lost 2 bases and the J gene lost 0 bases, with 13 bases spanning the gap. CDR3 region: CASSQNPGQLNTEAFF. The DNA of the CDR3 is TGTGCCAGCAGCCAAAATCCGGGACAACTGAACACTGAAGCTTTCTTT.

This clonotype was seen repeatedly, ten times or more. The chain recombines TRBV7-9 with TRBJ2-6, with D perhaps matching TRBD1 (5 bases). This CDR3 is 17 amino acids long. The V gene lost 7 bases and the J gene lost 8 bases, with 24 bases spanning the gap. CDR1 and CDR2 from the germline V gene are SEHNR and FQNEAQ (reference sequence). This CDR3 is CASTEPGIALGTNVLTF. The CDR3, as DNA: TGTGCCAGCACGGAGCCAGGGATCGCTCTGGGGACCAACGTCCTGACTTTC.

Concerning this clonotype: A much larger clonotype is one base distant, so this may be a read error. The rearrangement uses TRBV4-1 and TRBJ1-2; no definite D call. V lost 3 bases to trimming and J lost 4 bases, with 15 bases between them. Germline CDR1 MGHRA, CDR2 YSYEKL. The CDR3 has 15 residues. The CDR3: CASSHVVGSSYGYTF. The CDR3 DNA sequence: TGCGCCAGCAGCCATGTTGTAGGCTCCAGCTATGGCTACACCTTC.

This clonotype has at least ten counts. This chain uses TRBV29-1 with TRBJ2-2, with a weak D call TRBD2 (6 bases). The CDR3 spans 16 residues. Germline CDR1 is SQVTM and CDR2 is ANQGSEA. V dropped 1 base and J dropped 5 bases, with 17 bases sitting between them. CDR3 nucleotides: TGCAGCGTTGAAGCAGGACGGGGGTCTTGGACCGGGGAGCTGTTTTTT. Translated: CSVEAGRGSWTGELFF.

This clonotype was counted at least ten times. As DNA, the CDR3 is TGCAGTGTAAGAGGACTAGCGGGGGGCCAACAGTACTTC. This encodes CSVRGLAGGQQYF. The chain has TRBV20-1 and TRBJ2-4, with 14 bases aligning to TRBD2. The V gene's germline CDR1 is DFQATT and CDR2 SNEGSKA (reference sequence). The CDR3 totals 13 residues. The V gene end was trimmed by 7 bases and the J gene end by 13 bases; junction bases not matched to a gene: 9.

This clonotype has at least ten counts. The gene calls are TRBV7-6 and TRBJ2-5, with TRBD2 identical over 9 bases. V lost 6 bases and J lost 5; bases outside the gene matches: 13. The CDR3 spans 16 residues. Germline CDR1 is SGHVS and CDR2 is FNYEAQ. The CDR3 DNA sequence: TGTGCCAGCAGACGAGCCCTAGCGGGGAGGGTGGAGACCCAGTACTTC. Protein product: CASRRALAGRVETQYF.

This clonotype was counted at least ten times. This chain connects TRBV7-3 to TRBJ2-3, with D hard to call. The CDR3 totals 14 residues. V dropped 2 bases and J dropped 4 bases, with 10 bases sitting between them. Germline V gene data show CDR1 as SGHTA and CDR2 as FQGTGA. The CDR3 DNA reads TGTGCCAGCAGCTTAGTATCGGCGGCAGATACGCAGTATTTT. Its protein is CASSLVSAADTQYF.

Ten or more counts support this clonotype. The V call is TRBV7-2, the J call TRBJ2-1, with 10 bases lining up with TRBD2. CDR1 and CDR2 (germline): SGHTA, FQGNSA. Trimming at V came to 4 bases and at J to 14 bases, leaving 8 bases not matched to a gene. There are 13 residues in the CDR3. Here the CDR3 DNA reads TGTGCCAGCAGCTCTACTACTAGCGGGGCAAAGTTCTTC. It encodes CASSSTTSGAKFF.